The 24 T cell receptor beta chains below were found in one sample sequenced in a study of shared clonotypes between healthy human individuals. TCRdb keeps only in-frame clones here, not all; method: immunoSEQ multiplex PCR. This table has some 350,000 clones, under 80% appearing once. The sample taken for sequencing was memory CD4+ T cells sorted from blood. Subset denoted: CD45RA-negative fraction. The source of these receptors is a man aged 25 to 45 in good health.

This rearrangement joins TRBV5-1 to TRBJ1-4; 7 bases fit TRBD1. The J segment lost 6 bases and the V segment lost 4 bases, leaving 9 bases of the junction unmatched. CDR1 and CDR2 (germline): SGHRS, YFSETQ. The CDR3 consists of 15 residues. CDR3 residues: CASSNNGDSYEKLFF. DNA for the CDR3: TGCGCCAGCAGCAACAACGGGGACAGTTATGAAAAACTGTTTTTT.

The V call is TRBV28, the J call TRBJ2-1; 9 bases are shared with TRBD1. This CDR3 region has 15 residues. Unmatched junction bases numbered 5, after V lost 0 bases and J lost 8 bases. Germline CDR1 reads MDHEN; CDR2 reads SYDVKM. The CDR3 DNA reads TGTGCCAGCAGTTTATGGGGGACAGGGTCCCATGAGCAGTTCTTC. Its translation is CASSLWGTGSHEQFF.

CDR3 in amino acids: CASSLGQGLFSEAFF. CDR3 nucleotides: TGTGCCAGCAGCCTCGGACAGGGTTTATTTTCTGAAGCTTTCTTT. The chain combines TRBV5-5 with TRBJ1-1; 8 nucleotides align to TRBD1. The J segment lost 6 bases and the V segment lost 4 bases, leaving 11 bases of the junction unmatched. Germline loops: CDR1 SGHKS, CDR2 YYEKEE (reference sequence). This CDR3 contains 15 residues.

Details on this clone: Other DNA sequences in the sample encode the same CDR3. The chain joins TRBV5-1 to TRBJ2-7; 8 nucleotides align to TRBD2. The V and J ends lost 4 bases and 1 base, in that order; junction bases with no gene match: 7. CDR3 length: 15 amino acids. In germline, CDR1 is SGHRS, CDR2 YFSETQ. CDR3 DNA sequence: TGCGCCAGCAGCCAAGCCGGGACTAGGTCCTACGAGCAGTACTTC. Its translation is CASSQAGTRSYEQYF. The variable domain in full, with the rest retrieved from reference TRBV5-1 and TRBJ2-7, is KAGVTQTPRYLIKTRGQQVTLSCSPISGHRSVSWYQQTPGQGLQFLFEYFSETQRNKGNFPGRFSGRQFSNSRSEMNVSTLELGDSALYLCASSQAGTRSYEQYFGPGTRLTVT.

J is TRBJ2-1 and V is TRBV29-1; D is ambiguous. The V gene lost 5 bases and the J gene lost 7 bases, with 12 bases spanning the gap. Germline CDR1 and CDR2: SQVTM and ANQGSEA. This CDR3 is 12 amino acids long. Here the CDR3 DNA reads TGCAGCGTTTTCCTCCGGGCGAATGAGCAGTTCTTC. Encoded protein: CSVFLRANEQFF.

The V gene is TRBV6-1, the J gene TRBJ2-3; D gene ambiguous. Per the germline V gene, CDR1 is MNHNS and CDR2 is SASEGT. V shed 8 bases and J shed 0 bases, with 12 bases lying between them. The CDR3 has 14 amino acids. CDR3 residues: CASRKSESTDTQYF. DNA for the CDR3: TGTGCCAGCCGGAAGAGCGAAAGCACAGATACGCAGTATTTT.

The chain recombines TRBV5-1 with TRBJ1-2; D perhaps matches TRBD1 (6 bases). Germline V gives CDR1 SGHRS, CDR2 YFSETQ. The V gene lost 0 bases and the J gene lost 4 bases, with 10 bases spanning the gap. The CDR3 sequence is 14 residues long. The CDR3 protein is CASSLVPGAYGYTF. The CDR3 DNA follows: TGCGCCAGCAGCTTGGTGCCGGGGGCCTATGGCTACACCTTC.

The V and J genes are TRBV5-1 and TRBJ1-3, with D hard to call. This CDR3 has 13 residues. The germline CDR1 and CDR2 sequences are SGHRS and YFSETQ. V was pared by 5 bases and J by 0 bases, with 6 bases between. The CDR3 nucleotides are TGCGCCAGCAGAGGATCCTCTGGAAACACCATATATTTT. Protein sequence: CASRGSSGNTIYF.

This clone was recorded many times. V gene TRBV5-1 combines with J gene TRBJ2-1, with D uncertain. This CDR3 comprises 14 residues. CDR1 and CDR2 (germline): SGHRS, YFSETQ. Trimming cost V 4 bases and J 2 bases, with 10 bases left between them. Written as DNA, the CDR3 is TGCGCCAGCAGCGCCGCGGCTACCTACAATGAGCAGTTCTTC. Translated, it gives CASSAAATYNEQFF.

In its sample, this clone was seen once. The CDR3 DNA reads TGTGCCATCGGGAGCGGGGCGATGGACGAGCAGTACTTC. Translated: CAIGSGAMDEQYF. J is TRBJ2-7 and V is TRBV28, with TRBD2 identical over 7 bases. This CDR3 region has 13 residues. V shed 10 bases, J shed 5 bases, and the junction held 11 bases outside the gene matches. The germline CDR1 and CDR2 sequences are MDHEN and SYDVKM.

V and J are TRBV28 and TRBJ1-2; D is possibly TRBD1 (6 bases). V lost 4 bases and J lost 4, with 13 bases in between. The CDR3 runs to 14 residues. Germline CDR1 is MDHEN and CDR2 is SYDVKM. The CDR3 protein is CASSSVRGAYGYTF. Written as DNA, the CDR3 is TGTGCCAGCAGTTCAGTTAGGGGGGCCTATGGCTACACCTTC.

The genes are TRBV6-4 and TRBJ2-1; the match to TRBD1 covers 9 bases. V dropped 6 bases and J dropped 5; count of bases not matched to a gene: 8. CDR1 MRHNA and CDR2 SNTAGT come from the germline V gene. The CDR3 has 15 amino acids. The CDR3 DNA follows: TGTGCCAGCAGGAGGACAGGGGTTATCAACAATGAGCAGTTCTTC. As protein: CASRRTGVINNEQFF.

This chain links TRBV2 with TRBJ2-1; 8 bases are shared with TRBD2. The CDR3 loop spans 15 amino acids. With V trimmed by 3 bases and J by 9 bases, 10 bases remained unmatched. CDR1 and CDR2 from the germline V gene are SNHLY and FYNNEI. The CDR3 loop is CASSEVAGGAGEQFF. In nucleotides, the CDR3 is TGTGCCAGCAGTGAGGTTGCGGGAGGTGCAGGTGAGCAGTTCTTC.

V and J are TRBV5-4 and TRBJ2-3; TRBD2 might be the D (7 bases). CDR3 length: 14 amino acids. Germline V gives CDR1 SGHNT, CDR2 YYREEE (reference sequence). V lost 3 bases, J lost 5 bases, and 13 bases lay in between. The chain's CDR3 is CASSSAGAGDTQYF. DNA of the CDR3: TGTGCCAGCAGCTCCGCGGGGGCAGGAGATACGCAGTATTTT.

This chain links TRBV21-1 with TRBJ2-7; no DNA check was done on the table's D call, TRBD1. TRBV21-1 has pseudogene status. The CDR3 is 12 amino acids. The CDR3 region is CASSGRGTEQYF. The CDR3 region has the DNA TGTGCCAGCAGCGGAAGGGGCACGGAGCAGTACTTC.

J is TRBJ2-3 and V is TRBV2; TRBD1 aligns across 8 bases. V dropped 6 bases and J dropped 2; count of bases not matched to a gene: 7. This CDR3 is 15 amino acids long. CDR1 and CDR2 (germline): SNHLY, FYNNEI. For the CDR3, the DNA is TGTGCCAGCAGGAAATGGACAGGGTCCACAGATACGCAGTATTTT. It encodes CASRKWTGSTDTQYF.

V is TRBV18 and J is TRBJ2-7; 13 nucleotides match TRBD2. V shed 3 bases, J shed 2 bases, and the junction held 7 bases outside the gene matches. Germline values: CDR1 KGHSH, CDR2 LQKENI. The CDR3 runs to 17 residues. As DNA, the CDR3 is TGTGCCAGCTCACCCGGCGGGACTAGCGGGATCGCCTACGAGCAGTACTTC. This codes for CASSPGGTSGIAYEQYF.

The V call is TRBV14, the J call TRBJ1-1, with unresolved D. The CDR3 is 13 residues long. Germline V lookup: CDR1 SGHDN, CDR2 FVKESK. V lost 4 bases to trimming and J lost 2 bases, with 8 bases between them. The CDR3 loop is CASSRRSNTEAFF. The CDR3 DNA reads TGTGCCAGCAGCCGGCGGTCCAACACTGAAGCTTTCTTT. The full variable domain, completed using reference TRBV14 and TRBJ1-1, is EAGVTQFPSHSVIEKGQTVTLRCDPISGHDNLYWYRRVMGKEIKFLLHFVKESKQDESGMPNNRFLAERTGGTYSTLKVQPAELEDSGVYFCASSRRSNTEAFFGQGTRLTVV.

The chain joins TRBV4-2 to TRBJ2-1; 14 bases are a match to TRBD2. V trimming: 5 bases; J trimming: 7 bases; junction bases outside the gene matches: 7. CDR3 length: 16 residues. Germline-derived CDR1 and CDR2 are LGHNA and YNFKEQ. In DNA, the CDR3 is TGTGCCAGCAGCTGGACGACTAGCGGGAGGGCTAATGAGCAGTTCTTC. This codes for CASSWTTSGRANEQFF.

This chain joins TRBV6-6 and TRBJ2-6; tentatively, D is TRBD1 (5 bases). Germline lookup yields CDR1 MNHNY and CDR2 SVGAGI (reference sequence). The CDR3 has 16 amino acids. Trimming pared 4 bases from V and 4 bases from J, leaving 14 bases between. The DNA for the CDR3 is TGTGCCAGCAGTTCCCAGGGTTCGGCAGGGGCCAACGTCCTGACTTTC. This codes for CASSSQGSAGANVLTF.

The V and J genes are TRBV7-6 and TRBJ2-7, with TRBD2 matching over 11 bases. Germline V gene lookup returns CDR1 SGHVS and CDR2 FNYEAQ. The CDR3 runs 17 residues. V dropped 2 bases and J dropped 0; count of bases not matched to a gene: 6. DNA for the CDR3: TGTGCCAGCAGCTTAAAGGGGACTAGCGGTAGCTCCTACGAGCAGTACTTC. It translates to CASSLKGTSGSSYEQYF.

The chain recombines TRBV2 with TRBJ2-1, with D uncertain. The CDR3 length is 16 residues. Trimming removed 9 bases from V and 0 bases from J, with 18 bases in between. Germline CDR1 is SNHLY and CDR2 is FYNNEI. CDR3 sequence reads: CASRTGIVSSYNEQFF. The CDR3 DNA sequence: TGTGCCAGTCGAACTGGTATCGTAAGCTCCTACAATGAGCAGTTCTTC.

In this sample, this clone turned up many times. This rearrangement joins TRBV11-2 to TRBJ2-3; tentative D call: TRBD2 (6 bases). Germline values: CDR1 SGHAT, CDR2 FQNNGV. CDR3 size: 15 residues. V was cut by 5 bases and J by 0 bases, with 12 bases left in between. CDR3 sequence: CASSLGRGSTDTQYF. Written as DNA, the CDR3 is TGTGCCAGCAGCCTAGGGCGGGGTAGCACAGATACGCAGTATTTT.

The chain employs TRBV2 and TRBJ1-1; 7 nucleotides agree with TRBD1. The V and J ends lost 6 bases and 0 bases, in that order; junction bases with no gene match: 4. The germline CDR1 and CDR2 sequences are SNHLY and FYNNEI. The CDR3 covers 14 residues. CDR3 region: CASRGGSLNTEAFF. CDR3 DNA: TGTGCCAGCAGAGGGGGCAGTCTGAACACTGAAGCTTTCTTT.